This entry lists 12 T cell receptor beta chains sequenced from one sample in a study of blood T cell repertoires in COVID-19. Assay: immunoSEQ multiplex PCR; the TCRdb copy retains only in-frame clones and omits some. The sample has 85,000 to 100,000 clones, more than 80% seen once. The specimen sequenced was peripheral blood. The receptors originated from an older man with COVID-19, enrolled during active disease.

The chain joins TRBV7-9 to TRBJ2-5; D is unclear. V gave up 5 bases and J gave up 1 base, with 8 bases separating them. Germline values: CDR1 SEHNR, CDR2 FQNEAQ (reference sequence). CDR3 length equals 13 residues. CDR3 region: CASSPGGQETQYF. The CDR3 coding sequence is TGTGCCAGCAGCCCCGGCGGCCAAGAGACCCAGTACTTC.

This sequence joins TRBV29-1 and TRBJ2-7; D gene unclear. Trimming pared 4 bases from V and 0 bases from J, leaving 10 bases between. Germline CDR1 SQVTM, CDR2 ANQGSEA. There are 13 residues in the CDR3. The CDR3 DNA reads TGCAGCGTTGCAGCGCAAAGCTCCTACGAGCAGTACTTC. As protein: CSVAAQSSYEQYF.

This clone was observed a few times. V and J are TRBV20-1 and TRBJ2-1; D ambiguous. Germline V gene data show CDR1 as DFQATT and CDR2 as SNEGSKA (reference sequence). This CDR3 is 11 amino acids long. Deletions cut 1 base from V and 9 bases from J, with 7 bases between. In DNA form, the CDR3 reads TGCAGTGCTAGAGTAACTATTGAGCAGTTCTTC. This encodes CSARVTIEQFF.

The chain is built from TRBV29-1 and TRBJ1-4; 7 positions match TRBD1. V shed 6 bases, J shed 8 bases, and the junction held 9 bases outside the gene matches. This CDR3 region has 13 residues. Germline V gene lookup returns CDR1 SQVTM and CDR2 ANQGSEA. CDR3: CSVQRGRGEKLFF. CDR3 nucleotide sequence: TGCAGCGTCCAGAGGGGGCGAGGGGAAAAACTGTTTTTT. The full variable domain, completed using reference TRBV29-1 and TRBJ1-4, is SAVISQKPSRDICQRGTSLTIQCQVDSQVTMMFWYRQQPGQSLTLIATANQGSEATYESGFVIDKFPISRPNLTFSTLTVSNMSPEDSSIYLCSVQRGRGEKLFFGSGTQLSVL.

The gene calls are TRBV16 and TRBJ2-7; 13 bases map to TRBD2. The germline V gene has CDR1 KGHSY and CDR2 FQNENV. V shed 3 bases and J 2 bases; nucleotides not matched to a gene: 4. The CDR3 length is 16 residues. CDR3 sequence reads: CASSQGLAGTTYEQYF. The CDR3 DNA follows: TGTGCCAGCAGCCAGGGACTAGCGGGGACCACCTACGAGCAGTACTTC.

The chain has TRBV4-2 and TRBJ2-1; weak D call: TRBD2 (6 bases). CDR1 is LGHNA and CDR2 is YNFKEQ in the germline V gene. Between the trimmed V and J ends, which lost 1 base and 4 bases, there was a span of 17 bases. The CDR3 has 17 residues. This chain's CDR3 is CASSQGGGTLSYNEQFF. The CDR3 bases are TGTGCCAGCAGCCAAGGTGGCGGGACTCTTTCGTACAATGAGCAGTTCTTC.

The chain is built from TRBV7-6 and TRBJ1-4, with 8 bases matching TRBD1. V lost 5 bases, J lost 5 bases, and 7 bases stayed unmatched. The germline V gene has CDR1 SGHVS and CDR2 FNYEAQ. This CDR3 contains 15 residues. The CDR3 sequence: CASSPSQGDNEKLFF. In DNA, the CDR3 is TGTGCCAGCAGCCCCTCACAGGGGGACAATGAAAAACTGTTTTTT.

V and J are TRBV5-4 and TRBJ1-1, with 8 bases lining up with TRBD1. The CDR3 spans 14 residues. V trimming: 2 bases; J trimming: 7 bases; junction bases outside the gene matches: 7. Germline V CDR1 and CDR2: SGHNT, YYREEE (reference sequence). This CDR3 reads CASSFGQGRGEAFF. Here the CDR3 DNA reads TGTGCCAGCAGCTTCGGACAGGGTAGAGGTGAAGCTTTCTTT.

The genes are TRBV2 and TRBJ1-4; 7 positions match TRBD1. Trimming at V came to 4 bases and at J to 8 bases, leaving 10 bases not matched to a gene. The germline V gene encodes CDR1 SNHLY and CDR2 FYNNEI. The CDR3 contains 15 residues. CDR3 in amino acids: CASSAQGQRGEKLFF. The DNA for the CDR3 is TGTGCCAGCAGTGCGCAGGGACAGAGGGGGGAAAAACTGTTTTTT.

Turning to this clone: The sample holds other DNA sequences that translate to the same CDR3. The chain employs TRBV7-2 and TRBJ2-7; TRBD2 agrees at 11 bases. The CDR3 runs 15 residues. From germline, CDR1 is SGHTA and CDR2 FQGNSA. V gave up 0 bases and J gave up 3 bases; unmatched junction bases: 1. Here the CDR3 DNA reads TGTGCCAGCAGCTTAGCGGGACTAGCGGACTACGAGCAGTACTTC. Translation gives CASSLAGLADYEQYF.

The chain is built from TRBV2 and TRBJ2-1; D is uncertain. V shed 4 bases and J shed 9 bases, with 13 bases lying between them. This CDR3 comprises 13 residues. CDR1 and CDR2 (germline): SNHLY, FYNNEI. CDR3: CASSGSTLGEQFF. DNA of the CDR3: TGTGCCAGCAGTGGAAGCACTCTCGGTGAGCAGTTCTTC.

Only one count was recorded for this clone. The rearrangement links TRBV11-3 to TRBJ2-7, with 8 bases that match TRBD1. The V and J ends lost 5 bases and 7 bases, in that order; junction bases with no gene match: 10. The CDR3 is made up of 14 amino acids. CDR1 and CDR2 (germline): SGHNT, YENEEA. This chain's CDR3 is CASSTGTGVGEQYF. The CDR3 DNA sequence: TGTGCCAGCAGCACCGGGACAGGAGTGGGGGAGCAGTACTTC.